Following are 30 T cell receptor beta chains from one sample sequenced in a study of blood T cell repertoires in COVID-19. The assay was immunoSEQ multiplex PCR, and TCRdb's table has in-frame clones only and misses some. The table has 360,000 or so clones, 85% to 90% seen once. Material: PBMCs or T cells enriched from blood (not recorded which). The receptors shown here come from a woman between 25 and 40 years old who had recovered from COVID-19.

As regards this clone: The same CDR3 arises from other DNA sequences in this sample as well. The chain is built from TRBV28 and TRBJ1-6; D not resolved. V was shortened by 7 bases and J by 5 bases, with 9 bases between the two germline ends. This CDR3 spans 13 amino acids. Germline V CDR1 and CDR2: MDHEN, SYDVKM. CDR3 protein: CASNRVDNSPLHF. CDR3 DNA: TGTGCCAGCAATAGAGTGGATAATTCACCCCTCCACTTT.

The chain has TRBV19 and TRBJ2-1, with 7 bases fitting TRBD2. The V gene's germline CDR1 is LNHDA and CDR2 SQIVND (reference sequence). CDR3 length equals 14 residues. V trimming: 2 bases; J trimming: 2 bases; junction bases outside the gene matches: 0. CDR3: CASSIREAYNEQFF. The CDR3 DNA sequence: TGTGCCAGTAGTATACGGGAGGCCTACAATGAGCAGTTCTTC.

The chain carries TRBV6-5 and TRBJ2-1; 12 bases are shared with TRBD2. Germline trimming cut 2 bases from V and 7 bases from J; bases unmatched to any gene: 3. This CDR3 is 15 amino acids long. Looked up from germline, CDR1 is MNHEY and CDR2 is SVGAGI. This CDR3 reads CASSYGLAGSNEQFF. The CDR3 nucleotides read TGTGCCAGCAGTTACGGACTAGCGGGAAGTAATGAGCAGTTCTTC.

J is TRBJ2-3 and V is TRBV4-2, with TRBD2 matching over 11 bases. The CDR3 runs 20 residues. Germline loops: CDR1 LGHNA, CDR2 YNFKEQ. The ends lost 0 bases at V and 0 bases at J; junction bases unmatched: 11. The CDR3 region is CASSQDPSSGGRASTDTQYF. As DNA, the CDR3 is TGTGCCAGCAGCCAAGATCCGTCTAGCGGGGGGCGGGCTAGCACAGATACGCAGTATTTT.

V gene TRBV7-2 combines with J gene TRBJ2-3, with D possibly matching TRBD1 (6 bases). The CDR3 sequence is 15 residues long. Germline CDR1 is SGHTA and CDR2 is FQGNSA. Deletions cut 2 bases from V and 6 bases from J, with 15 bases between. This CDR3 reads CASSLRGKESDTQYF. The CDR3 nucleotides read TGTGCCAGCAGCTTAAGGGGGAAGGAGTCGGATACGCAGTATTTT.

The chain links TRBV30 to TRBJ1-1; no clear D gene. The CDR3 covers 14 residues. In germline, CDR1 is GTSNPN, CDR2 SVGIG (reference sequence). V lost 0 bases and J 0 bases, leaving 8 bases between the germline ends. CDR3 nucleotide sequence: TGTGCCTGGAGTGTCTCAGTTATGAACACTGAAGCTTTCTTT. Its translation is CAWSVSVMNTEAFF.

The chain uses TRBV5-1 and TRBJ2-5, with a tentative D call TRBD1 (5 bases). Germline values: CDR1 SGHRS, CDR2 YFSETQ. The CDR3 totals 14 residues. Trimming removed 0 bases at V and 5 bases at J, with 11 bases between. The CDR3 sequence: CASSLEGSRETQYF. In DNA form, the CDR3 reads TGCGCCAGCAGCTTGGAGGGGTCTAGGGAGACCCAGTACTTC. Filled out from reference TRBV5-1 and TRBJ2-5, the complete variable domain reads KAGVTQTPRYLIKTRGQQVTLSCSPISGHRSVSWYQQTPGQGLQFLFEYFSETQRNKGNFPGRFSGRQFSNSRSEMNVSTLELGDSALYLCASSLEGSRETQYFGPGTRLLVL.

The gene calls are TRBV30 and TRBJ1-3, with 8 nucleotides matching TRBD1. Per the germline V gene, CDR1 is GTSNPN and CDR2 is SVGIG (reference sequence). The CDR3 consists of 16 residues. Trimming removed 3 bases from V and 0 bases from J; junction bases left unmatched: 7. The CDR3 nucleotides are TGTGCCTGGAGGACCGGGACAGGAGCCTCTGGAAACACCATATATTTT. This sequence encodes CAWRTGTGASGNTIYF.

The chain uses TRBV30 and TRBJ1-1; perhaps TRBD1 as D (6 bases). Germline V gene sequence: CDR1 GTSNPN, CDR2 SVGIG (reference sequence). This CDR3 is built from 11 residues. Trimming cost V 7 bases and J 6 bases, with 12 bases left between them. The CDR3 region has the DNA TGTGCCTATCACAGGGCCCCTGAAGCTTTCTTT. The encoded protein is CAYHRAPEAFF.

J is TRBJ2-7 and V is TRBV20-1, with TRBD1 as a possible D gene (6 bases). V was trimmed by 3 bases and J by 2 bases, leaving 14 bases between them. In germline, CDR1 is DFQATT, CDR2 SNEGSKA (reference sequence). The CDR3 totals 14 residues. The CDR3 region is CSASVDRPPYEQYF. The CDR3 DNA is TGCAGTGCTAGTGTAGACAGGCCCCCCTACGAGCAGTACTTC.

Written as DNA, the CDR3 is TGTGCCTTTCAGGGACTAGCTGTATACGAGCAGTACTTC. Protein: CAFQGLAVYEQYF. V usage is TRBV27 and J usage is TRBJ2-7; 9 bases are a match to TRBD2. From germline, CDR1 is MNHEY and CDR2 SMNVEV (reference sequence). Losses at the gene ends were 11 bases for V and 4 bases for J; bases not matched to a gene: 9. The CDR3 has 13 amino acids.

The J gene is TRBJ2-7, the V gene TRBV18; the match to TRBD1 covers 9 bases. Germline CDR1 KGHSH, CDR2 LQKENI. The CDR3 has 13 amino acids. With 2 bases clipped from V and 9 bases from J, the junction kept 5 bases outside the gene matches. CDR3: CASSPAGQGGQYF. In nucleotides, the CDR3 is TGTGCCAGCTCACCAGCGGGACAGGGAGGGCAGTACTTC.

The rearrangement links TRBV2 to TRBJ2-4; 10 bases map to TRBD2. The germline V gene has CDR1 SNHLY and CDR2 FYNNEI. Trimming removed 6 bases from V and 8 bases from J; junction bases left unmatched: 13. The CDR3 is 16 residues long. The CDR3 nucleotides are TGTGCCAGCAGGGGCGGGCGTAGCGGGAGGTCATACATTCAGTACTTC. Protein: CASRGGRSGRSYIQYF.

The rearrangement links TRBV20-1 to TRBJ1-4; 7 nucleotides line up with TRBD1. The V gene end was trimmed by 4 bases and the J gene end by 13 bases; junction bases not matched to a gene: 6. The CDR3 is 11 residues long. Germline assignment: CDR1 DFQATT and CDR2 SNEGSKA (reference sequence). This CDR3 is CSATRQGTLFF. CDR3 in DNA: TGCAGTGCTACTCGACAGGGTACACTGTTTTTT.

The chain combines TRBV4-3 with TRBJ1-2; 11 positions match TRBD1. V lost 5 bases and J lost 4; bases outside the gene matches: 6. This CDR3 has 15 residues. Germline lookup yields CDR1 LGHNA and CDR2 YSLEER. The chain's CDR3 is CASSLGTGGTYGYTF. The CDR3 DNA follows: TGCGCCAGCAGCTTGGGGACAGGGGGGACCTATGGCTACACCTTC.

The rearrangement links TRBV6-1 to TRBJ1-3; D remains unclear. Germline V lookup: CDR1 MNHNS, CDR2 SASEGT. The CDR3 sequence is 12 residues long. With 3 bases removed from V and 7 bases from J, the gap between germline ends came to 7 bases. CDR3 residues: CASSDYSNTIYF. The CDR3 bases are TGTGCCAGCAGTGATTATAGCAACACCATATATTTT.

The genes are TRBV18 and TRBJ2-1; 8 bases agree with TRBD2. The CDR3 consists of 15 residues. V lost 6 bases and J lost 2; bases outside the gene matches: 6. CDR1 and CDR2 (germline): KGHSH, LQKENI. The CDR3 DNA is TGTGCCAGCTCCCCTAGGCGGGGGGCCTACAATGAGCAGTTCTTC. It is translated as CASSPRRGAYNEQFF. The whole variable domain, remainder taken from reference TRBV18 and TRBJ2-1, is NAGVMQNPRHLVRRRGQEARLRCSPMKGHSHVYWYRQLPEEGLKFMVYLQKENIIDESGMPKERFSAEFPKEGPSILRIQQVVRGDSAAYFCASSPRRGAYNEQFFGPGTRLTVL.

This clone appeared once. The chain recombines TRBV3-1 (or the pseudogene TRBV3-2) with TRBJ1-4; D call uncertain. CDR1 and CDR2 (germline): LGHDT, YNNKEL (reference sequence). The CDR3 has 14 amino acids. The V gene lost 1 base and the J gene lost 5 bases, with 8 bases spanning the gap. The CDR3 coding sequence is TGTGCCAGCAGCCAAGCCGAGGTGAATGAAAAACTGTTTTTT. This gives the protein CASSQAEVNEKLFF.

V is TRBV9 and J is TRBJ1-2; the match to TRBD1 covers 7 bases. The length of the CDR3 is 15 residues. Germline assignment: CDR1 SGDLS and CDR2 YYNGEE. The ends lost 3 bases at V and 0 bases at J; junction bases unmatched: 5. In DNA form, the CDR3 reads TGTGCCAGCAGCGCCCAGGGGGTTCCTAACTATGGCTACACCTTC. Protein product: CASSAQGVPNYGYTF.

Notes on this clone: Different DNA sequences within this sample yield the same CDR3. This sequence joins TRBV11-2 and TRBJ1-2; TRBD1 aligns across 9 bases. Germline CDR1 SGHAT, CDR2 FQNNGV. This CDR3 contains 14 residues. V shed 5 bases and J 4 bases; nucleotides not matched to a gene: 5. The CDR3 sequence: CASSPRTGVYGYTF. For the CDR3, the DNA is TGTGCCAGCAGCCCTAGGACAGGGGTCTATGGCTACACCTTC.

This clone was picked up a small number of times. The chain joins TRBV5-1 to TRBJ2-5; the D gene is possibly TRBD2 (7 bases). This CDR3 spans 15 amino acids. CDR1 and CDR2 (germline): SGHRS, YFSETQ. V lost 5 bases and J lost 3, with 17 bases in between. CDR3 region: CASRGRGPWEETQYF. CDR3 bases: TGCGCCAGCAGGGGGCGGGGGCCATGGGAAGAGACCCAGTACTTC. Full variable domain (missing parts from reference TRBV5-1 and TRBJ2-5): KAGVTQTPRYLIKTRGQQVTLSCSPISGHRSVSWYQQTPGQGLQFLFEYFSETQRNKGNFPGRFSGRQFSNSRSEMNVSTLELGDSALYLCASRGRGPWEETQYFGPGTRLLVL.

V gene TRBV28 combines with J gene TRBJ2-7, with 11 bases aligning to TRBD1. The CDR3 covers 15 residues. The trim removed 7 bases at V and 3 bases at J, leaving 8 bases unmatched. Looked up from germline, CDR1 is MDHEN and CDR2 is SYDVKM. CDR3 DNA sequence: TGTGCCAGCAACCCAACGGGACAGGGGGTCTACGAGCAGTACTTC. This translates into CASNPTGQGVYEQYF.

This clone occurred a few times. The rearrangement links TRBV9 to TRBJ1-2, with 7 bases lining up with TRBD1. This CDR3 has 14 residues. Trimming at V came to 3 bases and at J to 3 bases, leaving 5 bases not matched to a gene. The V gene's germline CDR1 is SGDLS and CDR2 YYNGEE. For the CDR3, the DNA is TGTGCCAGCAGCGACGATACAGGGGACTATGGCTACACCTTC. Amino acid sequence: CASSDDTGDYGYTF. The full variable domain, its missing parts supplied by reference TRBV9 and TRBJ1-2, is DSGVTQTPKHLITATGQRVTLRCSPRSGDLSVYWYQQSLDQGLQFLIQYYNGEERAKGNILERFSAQQFPDLHSELNLSSLELGDSALYFCASSDDTGDYGYTFGSGTRLTVV.

The chain links TRBV5-1 to TRBJ2-7; tentatively, D is TRBD2 (6 bases). Germline CDR1 reads SGHRS; CDR2 reads YFSETQ. This CDR3 contains 15 residues. V was clipped by 0 bases and J by 3 bases, with 13 bases between them. The chain's CDR3 is CASSLGRELLYEQYF. The DNA for the CDR3 is TGCGCCAGCAGCTTGGGACGGGAGCTACTCTACGAGCAGTACTTC. Full variable domain (outside the CDR3, taken from reference TRBV5-1 and TRBJ2-7): KAGVTQTPRYLIKTRGQQVTLSCSPISGHRSVSWYQQTPGQGLQFLFEYFSETQRNKGNFPGRFSGRQFSNSRSEMNVSTLELGDSALYLCASSLGRELLYEQYFGPGTRLTVT.

This sequence joins TRBV27 and TRBJ1-4, with no clear D. The CDR3 runs 15 residues. In germline, CDR1 is MNHEY, CDR2 SMNVEV (reference sequence). The V end lost 3 bases, the J end lost 0 bases, and 8 bases lay between the germline ends. In DNA form, the CDR3 reads TGTGCCAGCAGTTTCTACAGATCAACTAATGAAAAACTGTTTTTT. This encodes CASSFYRSTNEKLFF.

As regards this clone: This sample includes further DNA sequences coding for the same CDR3. The CDR3 loop reads CASSMTGVYGYTF. CDR3 coding DNA: TGTGCCAGTAGTATGACCGGGGTCTATGGCTACACCTTC. This rearrangement joins TRBV19 to TRBJ1-2; no firm D call. Germline CDR1 LNHDA, CDR2 SQIVND (reference sequence). V was cut by 3 bases and J by 4 bases, with 9 bases left in between. The CDR3 is 13 residues long.

The chain is built from TRBV5-1 and TRBJ2-1; 7 bases map to TRBD1. The V gene end was trimmed by 0 bases and the J gene end by 4 bases; junction bases not matched to a gene: 16. Per the germline V gene, CDR1 is SGHRS and CDR2 is YFSETQ. This CDR3 is 19 amino acids long. DNA of the CDR3: TGCGCCAGCAGCTTGGGCTTAGGGACAGTTAATCTGGGTTACAATGAGCAGTTCTTC. Protein sequence: CASSLGLGTVNLGYNEQFF.

The V gene is TRBV28, the J gene TRBJ2-3; D is possibly TRBD2 (5 bases). CDR3 length equals 17 residues. Germline V gene data show CDR1 as MDHEN and CDR2 as SYDVKM. V shed 4 bases and J shed 0 bases, with 17 bases lying between them. The CDR3 sequence: CASSSPVVAISTDTQYF. The CDR3 nucleotides read TGTGCCAGCAGTTCCCCCGTGGTAGCGATAAGCACAGATACGCAGTATTTT.

J is TRBJ1-5 and V is TRBV27; the D is unclear. The ends were cut back, 3 bases at V and 4 bases at J, with 10 bases in the middle. Germline assignment: CDR1 MNHEY and CDR2 SMNVEV (reference sequence). CDR3 length: 14 amino acids. The chain's CDR3 is CASSLGGPNQPQHF. The CDR3 region has the DNA TGTGCCAGCAGTTTGGGAGGCCCTAATCAGCCCCAGCATTTT.

The V and J genes are TRBV14 and TRBJ1-4, with unresolved D. This CDR3 comprises 11 residues. Trimming stripped 4 bases from V and 7 bases from J, with 4 bases between. In germline, CDR1 is SGHDN, CDR2 FVKESK. CDR3: CASSPGEKLFF. CDR3 DNA sequence: TGTGCCAGCAGCCCCGGTGAAAAACTGTTTTTT. The full variable domain, rest sourced from reference TRBV14 and TRBJ1-4, is EAGVTQFPSHSVIEKGQTVTLRCDPISGHDNLYWYRRVMGKEIKFLLHFVKESKQDESGMPNNRFLAERTGGTYSTLKVQPAELEDSGVYFCASSPGEKLFFGSGTQLSVL.